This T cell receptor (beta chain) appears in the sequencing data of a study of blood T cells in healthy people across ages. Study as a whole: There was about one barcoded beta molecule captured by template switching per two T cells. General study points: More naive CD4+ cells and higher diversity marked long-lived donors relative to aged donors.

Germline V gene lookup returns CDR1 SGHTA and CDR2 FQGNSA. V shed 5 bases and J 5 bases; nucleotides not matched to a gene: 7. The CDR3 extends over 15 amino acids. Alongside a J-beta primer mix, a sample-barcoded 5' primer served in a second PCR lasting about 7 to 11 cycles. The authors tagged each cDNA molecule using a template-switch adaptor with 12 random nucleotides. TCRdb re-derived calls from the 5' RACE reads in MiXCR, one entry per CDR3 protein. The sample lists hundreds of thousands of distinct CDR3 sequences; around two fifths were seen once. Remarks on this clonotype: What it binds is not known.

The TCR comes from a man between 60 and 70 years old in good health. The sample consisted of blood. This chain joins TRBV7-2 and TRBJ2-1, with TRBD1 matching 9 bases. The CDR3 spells CASSPNRDRDNEQFF. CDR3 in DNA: TGTGCCAGCAGCCCCAACCGGGACAGGGACAATGAGCAGTTCTTC.